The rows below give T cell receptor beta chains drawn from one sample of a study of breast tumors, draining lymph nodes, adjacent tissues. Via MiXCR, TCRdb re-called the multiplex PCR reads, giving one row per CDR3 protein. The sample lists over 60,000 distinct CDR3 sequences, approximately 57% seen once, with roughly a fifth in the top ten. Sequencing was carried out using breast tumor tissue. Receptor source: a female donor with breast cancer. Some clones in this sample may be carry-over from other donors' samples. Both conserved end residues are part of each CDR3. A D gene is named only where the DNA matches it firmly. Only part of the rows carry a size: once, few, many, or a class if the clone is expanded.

CDR3nt: TGCAGTGCTAGAGTCCCTCATGGAGAGCTGTTTTTT; CDR3aa: CSARVPHGELFF; j_gene: TRBJ2-2; len: 12; v_gene: TRBV20-1; abundance: many; d_gene: .
CDR3nt: TGTGCCAGCAGGAGTTCTCCGGGACAGGGGTACGAGCAGTACTTC; CDR3aa: CASRSSPGQGYEQYF; j_gene: TRBJ2-7; len: 15; v_gene: TRBV6-5; abundance: .; d_gene: TRBD1
CDR3nt: TGTGCCAGCAGCCAAGGGGGACAGGGGAATTCACCCCTCCACTTT; CDR3aa: CASSQGGQGNSPLHF; j_gene: TRBJ1-6; len: 15; v_gene: TRBV3-1; abundance: .; d_gene: TRBD1
CDR3nt: TGTGCCAGCAGCTTAGTCCCAGGGGCGGGCTATTACAATGAGCAGTTCTTC; CDR3aa: CASSLVPGAGYYNEQFF; j_gene: TRBJ2-1; len: 17; v_gene: TRBV11-2; abundance: many; d_gene: .
CDR3nt: TGTGCCAGCAGTTTGGGACCATGGGTTAGTAATGAAAAACTGTTTTTT; CDR3aa: CASSLGPWVSNEKLFF; j_gene: TRBJ1-4; len: 16; v_gene: TRBV12-3/TRBV12-4; abundance: many; d_gene: .
CDR3nt: TGTGCCAGCAGTTACTATTCAGACAACCGGGGGGAGACCCAGTACTTC; CDR3aa: CASSYYSDNRGETQYF; j_gene: TRBJ2-5; len: 16; v_gene: TRBV6-2/TRBV6-3; abundance: many; d_gene: .
CDR3nt: TGCGCCAGCCTAACTAGCGAGCAGTTCTTC; CDR3aa: CASLTSEQFF; j_gene: TRBJ2-1; len: 10; v_gene: TRBV5-1; abundance: .; d_gene: .
CDR3nt: TGTGCCAGCAGTTTAGCGGCCCAAGGTCACTACGAGCAGTACTTC; CDR3aa: CASSLAAQGHYEQYF; j_gene: TRBJ2-7; len: 15; v_gene: TRBV7-2; abundance: many; d_gene: .
CDR3nt: TGTGCCACCGGAGGACAGGGGAATGGAGCTAATGAAAAACTGTTTTTT; CDR3aa: CATGGQGNGANEKLFF; j_gene: TRBJ1-4; len: 16; v_gene: TRBV15; abundance: many; d_gene: TRBD1
CDR3nt: TGTGCCAGCAGTAGAACAGGGGGCCTCTACGAGCAGTACTTC; CDR3aa: CASSRTGGLYEQYF; j_gene: TRBJ2-7; len: 14; v_gene: TRBV6-6; abundance: many; d_gene: TRBD1
CDR3nt: TGTGCCACCAGTGATTTGACTAGCGGTGTTAATGAGCAGTTCTTC; CDR3aa: CATSDLTSGVNEQFF; j_gene: TRBJ2-1; len: 15; v_gene: TRBV24-1; abundance: .; d_gene: TRBD2
CDR3nt: TGTGCCAGCAGCACCGGATACAATGAGCAGTTCTTC; CDR3aa: CASSTGYNEQFF; j_gene: TRBJ2-1; len: 12; v_gene: TRBV3-1; abundance: many; d_gene: .
CDR3nt: TGTGCCAGCAGCTCAGCGAGCAGCCCAGATACGCAGTATTTT; CDR3aa: CASSSASSPDTQYF; j_gene: TRBJ2-3; len: 14; v_gene: TRBV7-2; abundance: .; d_gene: .
CDR3nt: TGTGCCAGTAGTTGGGGGACTCGCTATGGCTACACCTTC; CDR3aa: CASSWGTRYGYTF; j_gene: TRBJ1-2; len: 13; v_gene: TRBV19; abundance: .; d_gene: .
CDR3nt: TGTGCCTGGAGGGGGACAGGGGGAGTCGAGCAGTACTTC; CDR3aa: CAWRGTGGVEQYF; j_gene: TRBJ2-7; len: 13; v_gene: TRBV30; abundance: many; d_gene: TRBD1
CDR3nt: TGTGCCAGCAGCTTAGCGCCGGGGCGGGGCTTATCCTACAATGAGCAGTTCTTC; CDR3aa: CASSLAPGRGLSYNEQFF; j_gene: TRBJ2-1; len: 18; v_gene: TRBV7-3; abundance: many; d_gene: .
CDR3nt: TGCAGTGCTAGAGGGACTAGCGGGGGGTCGGAGACCCAGTACTTC; CDR3aa: CSARGTSGGSETQYF; j_gene: TRBJ2-5; len: 15; v_gene: TRBV20-1; abundance: .; d_gene: TRBD2
CDR3nt: TGTGCCAGCAGCCAATTCCTAGCGGGGAGCCGCAATGAGCAGTTCTTC; CDR3aa: CASSQFLAGSRNEQFF; j_gene: TRBJ2-1; len: 16; v_gene: TRBV3-1; abundance: many; d_gene: TRBD2
CDR3nt: TGCAGCGTTACCGGGCTCGGAAACACCATATATTTT; CDR3aa: CSVTGLGNTIYF; j_gene: TRBJ1-3; len: 12; v_gene: TRBV29-1; abundance: once; d_gene: .
CDR3nt: TGCGCCAGCAACACAGGGGGGGCTAATGAAAAACTGTTTTTT; CDR3aa: CASNTGGANEKLFF; j_gene: TRBJ1-4; len: 14; v_gene: TRBV5-1; abundance: .; d_gene: TRBD1
CDR3nt: TGTGCCAGTAGTATGAGCCCGGGACGGGTGAATTCACCCCTCCACTTT; CDR3aa: CASSMSPGRVNSPLHF; j_gene: TRBJ1-6; len: 16; v_gene: TRBV19; abundance: .; d_gene: .
CDR3nt: TGTGCCAGCAGCTCGGACAGGGGGGGATCACCCCTCCACTTT; CDR3aa: CASSSDRGGSPLHF; j_gene: TRBJ1-6; len: 14; v_gene: TRBV7-3; abundance: .; d_gene: TRBD1
CDR3nt: TGTGCCAGCTCACCACTCGGGACAAACTCTGGGGCCAACGTCCTGACTTTC; CDR3aa: CASSPLGTNSGANVLTF; j_gene: TRBJ2-6; len: 17; v_gene: TRBV18; abundance: .; d_gene: .
CDR3nt: TGTGCCAGCAGCCCCGGTCCAGGGCCCTACGAGCAGTACTTC; CDR3aa: CASSPGPGPYEQYF; j_gene: TRBJ2-7; len: 14; v_gene: TRBV7-3; abundance: .; d_gene: .
CDR3nt: TGTGCCAGCAGCCATATCGGGGAGCTGTTTTTT; CDR3aa: CASSHIGELFF; j_gene: TRBJ2-2; len: 11; v_gene: TRBV3-1; abundance: .; d_gene: .
CDR3nt: TGCAGTGCTAGGGACCGGACTAGCGGCACTGAGCAGTTCTTC; CDR3aa: CSARDRTSGTEQFF; j_gene: TRBJ2-1; len: 14; v_gene: TRBV20-1; abundance: .; d_gene: TRBD2
CDR3nt: TGTGCCAGCAGCGCCGGACGAATTGATTCACCCCTCCACTTT; CDR3aa: CASSAGRIDSPLHF; j_gene: TRBJ1-6; len: 14; v_gene: TRBV9; abundance: .; d_gene: .
CDR3nt: TGTGCCAGCAGTCCAGGCGACTGGGGGGGAAGTCAGCCCCAGCATTTT; CDR3aa: CASSPGDWGGSQPQHF; j_gene: TRBJ1-5; len: 16; v_gene: TRBV6-2/TRBV6-3; abundance: .; d_gene: .
CDR3nt: TGTGCCAGTAGCGCCGGGACATTAAACACCGGGGAGCTGTTTTTT; CDR3aa: CASSAGTLNTGELFF; j_gene: TRBJ2-2; len: 15; v_gene: TRBV7-6; abundance: .; d_gene: .
CDR3nt: TGCGCCAGCAGCCCCGGGACGGGTGGCTACACCTTC; CDR3aa: CASSPGTGGYTF; j_gene: TRBJ1-2; len: 12; v_gene: TRBV5-1; abundance: .; d_gene: .
CDR3nt: TGTGCCTGGAGTGTGGCCTGGACTAATCAGCCCCAGCATTTT; CDR3aa: CAWSVAWTNQPQHF; j_gene: TRBJ1-5; len: 14; v_gene: TRBV30; abundance: many; d_gene: .
CDR3nt: TGTGCCAGCAGCCCTCAGGGAGGCGGCGAGCAGTACTTC; CDR3aa: CASSPQGGGEQYF; j_gene: TRBJ2-7; len: 13; v_gene: TRBV11-2; abundance: many; d_gene: .
CDR3nt: TGTGCCAGCAGCCTCGGACAGGAGGTTAGCACAGATACGCAGTATTTT; CDR3aa: CASSLGQEVSTDTQYF; j_gene: TRBJ2-3; len: 16; v_gene: TRBV5-6; abundance: many; d_gene: TRBD1
CDR3nt: TGTGCCAGCAGTGAGGATAGGGACTATGGCTACACCTTC; CDR3aa: CASSEDRDYGYTF; j_gene: TRBJ1-2; len: 13; v_gene: TRBV2; abundance: .; d_gene: .
CDR3nt: TGCGCCAGCAGCTTGGGGACAGGGACTCAGCCCCAGCATTTT; CDR3aa: CASSLGTGTQPQHF; j_gene: TRBJ1-5; len: 14; v_gene: TRBV5-1; abundance: many; d_gene: TRBD1
CDR3nt: TGTGCCAGCAGTGAATATATGGAGGGCTACACCTTC; CDR3aa: CASSEYMEGYTF; j_gene: TRBJ1-2; len: 12; v_gene: TRBV25-1; abundance: many; d_gene: .
CDR3nt: TGTGCCACCAGCAGAGATAATTGGGGGCAGGGTCAGCCCCAGCATTTT; CDR3aa: CATSRDNWGQGQPQHF; j_gene: TRBJ1-5; len: 16; v_gene: TRBV15; abundance: .; d_gene: .
CDR3nt: TGCAGTGCTAGGTATTCTATTGGCGCCTCCTACAATGAGCAGTTCTTC; CDR3aa: CSARYSIGASYNEQFF; j_gene: TRBJ2-1; len: 16; v_gene: TRBV20-1; abundance: .; d_gene: .
CDR3nt: TGTGCCAGCAGCCAAGTGTCGGGAGAGGGCAGCACCGGGGAGCTGTTTTTT; CDR3aa: CASSQVSGEGSTGELFF; j_gene: TRBJ2-2; len: 17; v_gene: TRBV4-2; abundance: .; d_gene: .
CDR3nt: TGTGCCAGTAGTGCCCGATTTACATCTGAAAAACTGTTTTTT; CDR3aa: CASSARFTSEKLFF; j_gene: TRBJ1-4; len: 14; v_gene: TRBV19; abundance: many; d_gene: .
CDR3nt: TGCAGTGCTAGAACCGGGGAGCTGTTTTTT; CDR3aa: CSARTGELFF; j_gene: TRBJ2-2; len: 10; v_gene: TRBV20-1; abundance: .; d_gene: .
CDR3nt: TGCAGTGCTAGAGTTTCTCTAGCGTCTTCCGGGGAGCTGTTTTTT; CDR3aa: CSARVSLASSGELFF; j_gene: TRBJ2-2; len: 15; v_gene: TRBV20-1; abundance: many; d_gene: .
CDR3nt: TGTGCCAAAAGTGGTAGTCCGGGCACAGATACGCAGTGTTTT; CDR3aa: CAKSGSPGTDTQCF; j_gene: TRBJ2-3; len: 14; v_gene: TRBV7-9; abundance: few; d_gene: .
CDR3nt: TGTGCCAGCAGTGAATGGGACAGGGTGGAAAATCAGCCCCAGCATTTT; CDR3aa: CASSEWDRVENQPQHF; j_gene: TRBJ1-5; len: 16; v_gene: TRBV6-2/TRBV6-3; abundance: .; d_gene: TRBD1
CDR3nt: TGTGCCAGCAGCGTCAGGACAGGAGAGACCCAGTACTTC; CDR3aa: CASSVRTGETQYF; j_gene: TRBJ2-5; len: 13; v_gene: TRBV7-2; abundance: many; d_gene: TRBD1
CDR3nt: TGCAGTGCTAGAGACGGTGACAGGGAGAATTCACCCCTCCACTTT; CDR3aa: CSARDGDRENSPLHF; j_gene: TRBJ1-6; len: 15; v_gene: TRBV20-1; abundance: .; d_gene: TRBD1
CDR3nt: TGCAGCGTTCTAGTTACTGGAAACACCATATATTTT; CDR3aa: CSVLVTGNTIYF; j_gene: TRBJ1-3; len: 12; v_gene: TRBV29-1; abundance: once; d_gene: .
CDR3nt: TGTGCCAGCAGAGGACAGGGGTGGGCTAATGAGCAGTTCTTC; CDR3aa: CASRGQGWANEQFF; j_gene: TRBJ2-1; len: 14; v_gene: TRBV7-8; abundance: .; d_gene: TRBD1